This T cell receptor beta chain was captured by sequencing in a study of patients and donors after allogeneic stem cell transplantation (TCRdb year 2020). Counted from cysteine to phenylalanine, this CDR3 has 15 amino acids. The read is trimmed to its CDR3 DNA, 45 bases read in frame from base 1. Germline trimming amounts to 1 base on V and 4 bases on J, with 4 as the count of junction bases outside the gene matches. CDR1 and CDR2, per the germline V gene, are SGHTA and FQGNSA. The library was prepared using RT-PCR. Instrument on record: NextSeq 550. TCRdb handled the public reads itself, with Q25 trimming in fastp and clone calling in MiXCR, and kept productive beta chains. Rows with one shared CDR3 protein collapse into an entry with the most common genes and DNA. A total of about 400,000 distinct CDR3 sequences appear in this sample, around 15% of them only once. The ten most abundant clones make up 6% to 8% of the sample.

Notes on this clonotype: Its specific antigen is unknown. Within one base of it there is no much larger clone, and no base qualities were kept.

Sample: blood, either unsorted or a sorted T cell fraction (not recorded which). The chain employs TRBV7-2 and TRBJ2-3; 8 middle bases align to TRBD2. The TCR comes from a human donor who was either an allogeneic HSCT recipient or a stem cell or donor lymphocyte infusion donor (not recorded which). It is not recorded whose cells these are; they may come from a transplant donor. The encoded CDR3 is CASSLVSGGADTQYF. Here is the DNA: TGTGCCAGCAGCTTAGTTTCGGGAGGGGCAGATACGCAGTATTTT.